This T cell receptor beta chain appears in the sequencing data of a study of T cell responses to AZD1222 COVID-19 vaccine. Study-wide points: It should be noted that donors were predominantly white British and more often female, and clonal diversity was possibly underestimated.

Germline V CDR1 and CDR2: KGHDR, SFDVKD. Trimming shortened V by 4 bases and J by 2 bases, and 4 bases separated the two germline ends. CDR3 length: 12 residues. A remark on this clone: Antigen: not known.

TCRdb's copy holds only in-frame clones and misses some; the assay was immunoSEQ multiplex PCR. The table shows more than 95,000 clones, with about 90% occurring only once. This sample comprised peripheral blood, obtained on day 0 of AZD1222 vaccination. The chain is built from TRBV24-1 and TRBJ1-2; no clear D. The source is an adult in good health. The CDR3 DNA is TGTGCCACCAGTGACCTGAACTATGGCTACACCTTC. Translation gives CATSDLNYGYTF.